This paragraph covers one TCR beta chain sequence. Its antigen is not known. This specimen includes other DNA sequences encoding the same CDR3. This CDR3 region has 14 residues. The germline V gene encodes CDR1 SEHNR and CDR2 FQNEAQ (reference sequence). V dropped 1 base and J dropped 5; count of bases not matched to a gene: 4. The sample originates from a study of cytomegalovirus exposure and HLA in healthy donors. Findings of the study overall: Analyzed later, most CMV-associated TCR beta chains appeared HLA-restricted. Reportedly, a later analysis found an Asian-associated ancestry cluster had fewer N-insertions than the roughly 630-donor mean. In a later analysis, HLA-C alleles had the fewest associated TCRs, DRB1 alleles the most.

Primers: 60 Vbeta forward and 13 Jbeta reverse. Repertoires were generated with immunoSEQ multiplex PCR, while TCRdb's copy carries only in-frame clones and drops some. The table shows about 110,000 clones, with approximately 73% occurring only once. The source is a middle-aged man in good health and CMV-seronegative. The gene calls are TRBV7-9 and TRBJ1-2; TRBD1 matches at 7 bases. The source material was PBMCs. The CDR3, as DNA: TGTGCCAGCAGCTTAGGACAGGGTGGTTATGGCTACACCTTC. Protein: CASSLGQGGYGYTF. Drawing the rest from reference TRBV7-9 and TRBJ1-2, the complete variable domain is DTGVSQNPRHKITKRGQNVTFRCDPISEHNRLYWYRQTLGQGPEFLTYFQNEAQLEKSRLLSDRFSAERPKGSFSTLEIQRTEQGDSAMYLCASSLGQGGYGYTFGSGTRLTVV.